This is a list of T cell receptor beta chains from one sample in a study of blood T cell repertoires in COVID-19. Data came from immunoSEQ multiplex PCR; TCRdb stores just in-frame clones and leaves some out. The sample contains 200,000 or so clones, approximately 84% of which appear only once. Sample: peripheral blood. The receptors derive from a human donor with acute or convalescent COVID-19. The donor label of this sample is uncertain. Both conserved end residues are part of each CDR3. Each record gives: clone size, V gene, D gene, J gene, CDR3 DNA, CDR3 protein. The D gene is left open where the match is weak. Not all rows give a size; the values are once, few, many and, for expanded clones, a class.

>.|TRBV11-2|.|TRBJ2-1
TGTGCCAGCAGCTTAGACGTCGGGACACACAATGAGCAGTTCTTC
CASSLDVGTHNEQFF
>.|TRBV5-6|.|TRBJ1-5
TGTGCCAGCAGCTTGGGGCAGAGCAATCAGCCCCAGCATTTT
CASSLGQSNQPQHF
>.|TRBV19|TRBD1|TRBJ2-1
TGTGCCAGTACCCCCCGGGACAGCTCCTACAATGAGCAGTTCTTC
CASTPRDSSYNEQFF
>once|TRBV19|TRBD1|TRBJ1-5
TGTGCCAGTAGACCGGGACAGGGAAATCAGCCCCAGCATTTT
CASRPGQGNQPQHF
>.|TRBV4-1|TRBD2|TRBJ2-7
TGCGCCAGCAGCCTTCGGACTAGCGGGAGTTCGTCATCTTACGAGCAGTACTTC
CASSLRTSGSSSSYEQYF
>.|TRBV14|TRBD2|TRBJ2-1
TGTGCCAGCAGCCAAGTCCTGGGACTACCCTCGAATGAGCAGTTCTTC
CASSQVLGLPSNEQFF
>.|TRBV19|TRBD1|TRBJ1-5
TGTGCCAGTATGAGGGGAACAGGGGTGGGTCAGCCCCAGCATTTT
CASMRGTGVGQPQHF
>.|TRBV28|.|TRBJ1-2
TGTGCCAGCAGTTTAGCCCCACGCGTCGACTATGGCTACACCTTC
CASSLAPRVDYGYTF
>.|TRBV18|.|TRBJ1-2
TGTGCCAGCTCACCCAGCAGGGTCGATGGCTACACCTTC
CASSPSRVDGYTF
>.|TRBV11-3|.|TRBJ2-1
TGTGCCAGCAGCTTAGCCGGGATGTACAATGAGCAGTTCTTC
CASSLAGMYNEQFF
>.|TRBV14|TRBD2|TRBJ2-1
TGTGCCAGCAGCCAAGTCAGCGGGAGCTCCTACAATGAGCAGTTCTTC
CASSQVSGSSYNEQFF
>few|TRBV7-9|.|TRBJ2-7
TGTGCCAGCAGCTTAGACGGGGGGCCCTACGAGCAGTACTTC
CASSLDGGPYEQYF
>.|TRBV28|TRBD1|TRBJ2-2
TGTGCCAGCAGTTCGCAGGGGGCCGGCACCGGGGAGCTGTTTTTT
CASSSQGAGTGELFF
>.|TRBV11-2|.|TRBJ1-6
TGTGCCAGCAGCTCTCGACAGGTCGATAATTCACCCCTCCACTTT
CASSSRQVDNSPLHF
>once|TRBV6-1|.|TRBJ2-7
TGTGCCAGCAGTGAATCGAGCATCCCCTTAACCTACGAGCAGTACTTC
CASSESSIPLTYEQYF
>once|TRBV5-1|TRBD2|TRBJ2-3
TGCGCCAGCAGCGGAGGGCGGGAGGGGACAGATACGCAGTATTTT
CASSGGREGTDTQYF
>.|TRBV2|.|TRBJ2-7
TGTGCCACCGGCAAAGACTTCCCCTCCTACGAGCAGTACTTC
CATGKDFPSYEQYF
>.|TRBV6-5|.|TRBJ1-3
TGTGCCAGCAGTTACGACAGGCCTGACTCTGGAAACACCATATATTTT
CASSYDRPDSGNTIYF
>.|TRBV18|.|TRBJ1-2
TGTGCCAGCTCACCAGGTGGTGAGTTCTATGGCTACACCTTC
CASSPGGEFYGYTF
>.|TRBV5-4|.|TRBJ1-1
TGTGCCAGCAGCTTGGAGAGGAACACTGAAGCTTTCTTT
CASSLERNTEAFF
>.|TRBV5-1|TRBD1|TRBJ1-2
TGCGCCAGCGCCCGACAGGGGGCGAATTATGGCTACACCTTC
CASARQGANYGYTF
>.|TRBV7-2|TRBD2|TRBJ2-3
TGTGCCAGCAGCTTAGTAGCTAGCGGGAGAGCTACAGATACGCAGTATTTT
CASSLVASGRATDTQYF
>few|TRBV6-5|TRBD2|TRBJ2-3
TGTGCCAGCAGTTACGCTAGCGGGAGTGATACGCAGTATTTT
CASSYASGSDTQYF
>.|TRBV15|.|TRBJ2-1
TGTGCCACCAGCAGAGACCTGTATGAGCAGTTCTTC
CATSRDLYEQFF
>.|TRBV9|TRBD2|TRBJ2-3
TGTGCCAGCAGCTTCGCTAGCGGGTACACAGATACGCAGTATTTT
CASSFASGYTDTQYF
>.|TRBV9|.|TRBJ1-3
TGTGCCAGCAGAGACGAACAGGGCTCTGGAAACACCATATATTTT
CASRDEQGSGNTIYF
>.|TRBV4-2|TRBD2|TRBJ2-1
TGTGCCAGCAGCCAAGAAATCGTCCAAAACGGGAGGTCGCATGAGCAGTTCTTC
CASSQEIVQNGRSHEQFF
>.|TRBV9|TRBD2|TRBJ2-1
TGTGCCAGCAGCGTAGGTGGCGGGAGCTACAATGAGCAGTTCTTC
CASSVGGGSYNEQFF
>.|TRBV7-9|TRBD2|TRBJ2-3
TGTGCCATCGGACAGAGGACTAGCGGGTCTACAGATACGCAGTATTTT
CAIGQRTSGSTDTQYF
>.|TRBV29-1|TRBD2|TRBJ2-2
TGCAGCGTTGTAACCGCGGGAGCGAACACCGGGGAGCTGTTTTTT
CSVVTAGANTGELFF
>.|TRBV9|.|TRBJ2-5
TGTGCCAGCAGCGTAGCCCGAGAAGGAGGGCCAAAGGGAGAGACCCAGTACTTC
CASSVAREGGPKGETQYF
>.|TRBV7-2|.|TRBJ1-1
TGTGCCAGCAGCAACAGGGTGAACACTGAAGCTTTCTTT
CASSNRVNTEAFF
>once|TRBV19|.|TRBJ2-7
TGTGCCAGTAGTATCGGGAACGAGCAGTACTTC
CASSIGNEQYF
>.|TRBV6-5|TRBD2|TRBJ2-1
TGTGCCAGCAGACCTACTAGCGGGAGAGGCAATGAGCAGTTCTTC
CASRPTSGRGNEQFF
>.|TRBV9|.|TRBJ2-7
TGTGCCAGCAGCGCACGCTTTAGCGGAGGTTTCTACGAGCAGTACTTC
CASSARFSGGFYEQYF
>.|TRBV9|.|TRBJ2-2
TGTGCCAGCAGCGTAGCAACAGCCACCGGGGAGCTGTTTTTT
CASSVATATGELFF
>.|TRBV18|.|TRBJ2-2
TGTGCCAGCTCACCTGGATTAGCGGTCAACACCGGGGAGCTGTTTTTT
CASSPGLAVNTGELFF
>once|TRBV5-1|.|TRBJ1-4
TGCGCCAGCAGCTTACAGGGTTTGGCTAATGAAAAACTGTTTTTT
CASSLQGLANEKLFF
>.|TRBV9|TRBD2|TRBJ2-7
TGTGCCAGCAGCGTAGAGAGCGGGACTCCCTACGAGCAGTACTTC
CASSVESGTPYEQYF
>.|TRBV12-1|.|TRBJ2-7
TGTGCCAGTACCGGGACTCAAGCCTACGAGCAGTACTTC
CASTGTQAYEQYF